The text below deals with one T cell receptor beta chain. The data derive from a study of shared clonotypes between healthy human individuals. This CDR3 has 13 residues. Trimming removed 5 bases at V and 3 bases at J, with 11 bases between. Germline values: CDR1 SGHTS, CDR2 YDEGEE. The assay was immunoSEQ multiplex PCR, and TCRdb's table has in-frame clones only and misses some. Of about 690,000 clones in the sample, roughly 87% are singletons; the top ten hold about 33%. The specimen sequenced was memory CD8+ T cells from PBMCs. Subset described: CD45RO+ cells pooled with CCR7-negative TemRA cells. This chain uses TRBV5-8 with TRBJ1-2; maybe TRBD1 (6 bases). This sequence was found in a young man in good health. Some clones in this sample may be carry-over from other donors' samples. The CDR3 nucleotides read TGTGCCAGCAGTCACAGGGAGGACTATGGCTACACCTTC. Its protein product is CASSHREDYGYTF. The variable domain in full, with the rest retrieved from reference TRBV5-8 and TRBJ1-2, is EAGVTQSPTHLIKTRGQQATLRCSPISGHTSVYWYQQALGLGLQFLLWYDEGEERNRGNFPPRFSGRQFPNYSSELNVNALELEDSALYLCASSHREDYGYTFGSGTRLTVV.